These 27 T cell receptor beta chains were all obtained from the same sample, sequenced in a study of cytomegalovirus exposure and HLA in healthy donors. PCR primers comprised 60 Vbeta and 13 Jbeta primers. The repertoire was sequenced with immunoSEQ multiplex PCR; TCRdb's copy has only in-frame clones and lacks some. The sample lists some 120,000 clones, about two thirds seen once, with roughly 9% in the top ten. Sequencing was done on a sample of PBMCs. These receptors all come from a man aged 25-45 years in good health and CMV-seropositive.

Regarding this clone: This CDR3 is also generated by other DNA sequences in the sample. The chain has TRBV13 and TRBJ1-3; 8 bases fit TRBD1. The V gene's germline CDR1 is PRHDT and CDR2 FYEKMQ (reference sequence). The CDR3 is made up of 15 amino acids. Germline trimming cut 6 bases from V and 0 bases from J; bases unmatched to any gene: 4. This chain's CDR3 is CASSPDRGSGNTIYF. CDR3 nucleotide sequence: TGTGCCAGCAGTCCCGACAGGGGCTCTGGAAACACCATATATTTT.

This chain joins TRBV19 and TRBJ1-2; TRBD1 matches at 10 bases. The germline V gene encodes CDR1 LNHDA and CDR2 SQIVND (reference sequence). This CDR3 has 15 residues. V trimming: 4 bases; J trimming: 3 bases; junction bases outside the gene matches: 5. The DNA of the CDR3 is TGTGCCAGTAGTACCGGGACAGGGGTCCACTATGGCTACACCTTC. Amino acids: CASSTGTGVHYGYTF.

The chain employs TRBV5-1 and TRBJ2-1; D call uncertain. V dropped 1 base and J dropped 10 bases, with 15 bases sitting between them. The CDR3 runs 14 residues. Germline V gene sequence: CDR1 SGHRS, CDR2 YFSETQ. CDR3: CASSLRSLSEEQFF. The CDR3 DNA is TGCGCCAGCAGCTTGCGGTCTCTGAGTGAAGAGCAGTTCTTC.

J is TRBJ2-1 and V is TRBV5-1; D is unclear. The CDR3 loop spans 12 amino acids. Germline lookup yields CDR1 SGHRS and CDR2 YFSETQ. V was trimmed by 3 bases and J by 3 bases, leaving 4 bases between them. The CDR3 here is CASSSVYNEQFF. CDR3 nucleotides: TGCGCCAGCAGCTCAGTCTACAATGAGCAGTTCTTC.

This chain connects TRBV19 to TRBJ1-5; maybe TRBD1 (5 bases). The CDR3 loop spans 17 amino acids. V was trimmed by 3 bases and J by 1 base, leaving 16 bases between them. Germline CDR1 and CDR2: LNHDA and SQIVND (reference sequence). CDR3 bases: TGTGCCAGTAGTATTTTAAGGGGCTTGGGAAGCAATCAGCCCCAGCATTTT. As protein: CASSILRGLGSNQPQHF.

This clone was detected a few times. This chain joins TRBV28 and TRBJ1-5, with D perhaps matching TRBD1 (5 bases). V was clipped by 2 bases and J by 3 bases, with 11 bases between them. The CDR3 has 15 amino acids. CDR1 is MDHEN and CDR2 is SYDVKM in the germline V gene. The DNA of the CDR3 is TGTGCCAGCAGTTTAAGGGGTTACGCCAATCAGCCCCAGCATTTT. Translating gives CASSLRGYANQPQHF.

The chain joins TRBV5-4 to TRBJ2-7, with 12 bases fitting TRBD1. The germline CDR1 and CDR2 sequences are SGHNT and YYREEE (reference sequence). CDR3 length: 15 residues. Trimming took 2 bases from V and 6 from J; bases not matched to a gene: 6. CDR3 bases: TGTGCCAGCAGCTTCTTTGGGGACAGGGGGCGCGAGCAGTACTTC. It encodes CASSFFGDRGREQYF.

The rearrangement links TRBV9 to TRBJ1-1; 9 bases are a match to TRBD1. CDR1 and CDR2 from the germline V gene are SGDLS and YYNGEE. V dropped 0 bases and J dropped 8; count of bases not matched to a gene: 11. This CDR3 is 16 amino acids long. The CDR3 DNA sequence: TGTGCCAGCAGCGTAGGCCCCCCAGGGACAGGGTACGAAGCTTTCTTT. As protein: CASSVGPPGTGYEAFF.

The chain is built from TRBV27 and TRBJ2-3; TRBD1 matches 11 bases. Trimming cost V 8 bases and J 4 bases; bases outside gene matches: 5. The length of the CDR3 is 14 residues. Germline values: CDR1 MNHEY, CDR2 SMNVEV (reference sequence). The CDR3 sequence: CASGRTGGADTQYF. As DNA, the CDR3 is TGTGCCAGCGGCAGGACAGGGGGCGCAGATACGCAGTATTTT.

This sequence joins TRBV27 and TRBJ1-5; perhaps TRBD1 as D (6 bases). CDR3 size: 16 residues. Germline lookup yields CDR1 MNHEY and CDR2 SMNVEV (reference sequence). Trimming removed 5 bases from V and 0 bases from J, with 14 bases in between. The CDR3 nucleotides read TGTGCCAGCAGTCCCGAAGGACAGAATAGCAATCAGCCCCAGCATTTT. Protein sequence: CASSPEGQNSNQPQHF.

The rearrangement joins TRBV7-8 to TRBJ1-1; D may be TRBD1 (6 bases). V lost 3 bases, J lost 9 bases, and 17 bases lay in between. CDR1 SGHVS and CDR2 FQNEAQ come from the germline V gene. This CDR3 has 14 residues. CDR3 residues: CASSLARTDSKAFF. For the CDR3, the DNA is TGTGCCAGCAGCTTGGCCCGGACAGATAGCAAAGCTTTCTTT.

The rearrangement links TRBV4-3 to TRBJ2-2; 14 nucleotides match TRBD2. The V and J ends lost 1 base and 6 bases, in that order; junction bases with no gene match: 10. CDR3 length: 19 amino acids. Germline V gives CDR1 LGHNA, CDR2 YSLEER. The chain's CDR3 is CASSQGIGTSGSMAGELFF. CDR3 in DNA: TGCGCCAGCAGCCAAGGGATTGGGACTAGCGGGAGTATGGCCGGGGAGCTGTTTTTT.

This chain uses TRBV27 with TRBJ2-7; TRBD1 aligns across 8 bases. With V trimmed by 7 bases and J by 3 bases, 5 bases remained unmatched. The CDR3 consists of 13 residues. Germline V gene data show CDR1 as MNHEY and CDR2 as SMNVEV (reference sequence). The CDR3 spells CASKTQGGYEQYV. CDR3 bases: TGTGCCAGCAAAACACAGGGGGGCTACGAGCAGTACGTC.

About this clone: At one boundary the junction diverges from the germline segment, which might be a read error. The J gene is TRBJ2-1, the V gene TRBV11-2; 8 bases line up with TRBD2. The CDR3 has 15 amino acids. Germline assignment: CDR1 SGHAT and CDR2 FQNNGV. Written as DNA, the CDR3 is TGTGCCAGCAGGTTAGCGGGAACCCTCTTGGGTGAGCAGTTCTTC. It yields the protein CASRLAGTLLGEQFF.

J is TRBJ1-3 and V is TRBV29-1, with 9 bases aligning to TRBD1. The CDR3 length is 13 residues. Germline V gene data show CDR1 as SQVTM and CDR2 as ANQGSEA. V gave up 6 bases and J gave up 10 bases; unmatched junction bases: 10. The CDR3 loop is CSVHPGQGGTIYF. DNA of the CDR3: TGCAGCGTGCATCCGGGACAGGGAGGTACCATATATTTT.

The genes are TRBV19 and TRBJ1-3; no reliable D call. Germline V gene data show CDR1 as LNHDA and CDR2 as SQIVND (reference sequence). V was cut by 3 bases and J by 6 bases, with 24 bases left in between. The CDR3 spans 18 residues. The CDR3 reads CASSISVSNDRLANTIYF. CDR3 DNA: TGTGCCAGTAGTATTTCGGTTTCCAATGATCGACTCGCAAACACCATATATTTT.

CDR3 amino acids: CASSQDQSVFYNSPLHF. CDR3 DNA: TGCGCCAGCAGCCAAGATCAATCGGTCTTCTATAATTCACCCCTCCACTTT. The rearrangement uses TRBV4-1 and TRBJ1-6; D call uncertain. This CDR3 is built from 17 residues. Germline values: CDR1 MGHRA, CDR2 YSYEKL. Trimming shortened V by 0 bases and J by 3 bases, and 12 bases separated the two germline ends.

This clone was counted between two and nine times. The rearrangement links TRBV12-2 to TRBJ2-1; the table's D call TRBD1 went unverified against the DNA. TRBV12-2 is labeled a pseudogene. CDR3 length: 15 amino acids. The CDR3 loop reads CASRLAQDRANEQFF. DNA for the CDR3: TGTGCAAGTCGCTTAGCCCAGGACAGGGCGAATGAGCAGTTCTTC.

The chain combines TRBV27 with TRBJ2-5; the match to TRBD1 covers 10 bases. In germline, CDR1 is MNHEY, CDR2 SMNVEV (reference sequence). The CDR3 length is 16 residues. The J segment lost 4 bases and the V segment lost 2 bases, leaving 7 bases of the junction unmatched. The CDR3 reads CASSLVVGDRGETQYF. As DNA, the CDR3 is TGTGCCAGCAGTTTAGTCGTCGGGGACAGGGGAGAGACCCAGTACTTC.

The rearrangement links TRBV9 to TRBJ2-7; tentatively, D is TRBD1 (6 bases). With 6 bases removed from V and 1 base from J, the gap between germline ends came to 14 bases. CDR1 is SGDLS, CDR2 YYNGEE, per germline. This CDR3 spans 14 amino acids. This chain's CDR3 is CASNPTDRSYEQYF. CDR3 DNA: TGTGCCAGCAACCCAACCGACAGGTCCTACGAGCAGTACTTC.

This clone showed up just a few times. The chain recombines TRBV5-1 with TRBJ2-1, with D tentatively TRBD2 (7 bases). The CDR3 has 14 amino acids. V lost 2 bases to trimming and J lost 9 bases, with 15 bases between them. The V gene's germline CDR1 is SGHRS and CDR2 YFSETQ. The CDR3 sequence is CASSFQGRGSEQFF. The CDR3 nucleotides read TGCGCCAGCAGCTTTCAGGGGCGGGGGAGTGAGCAGTTCTTC.

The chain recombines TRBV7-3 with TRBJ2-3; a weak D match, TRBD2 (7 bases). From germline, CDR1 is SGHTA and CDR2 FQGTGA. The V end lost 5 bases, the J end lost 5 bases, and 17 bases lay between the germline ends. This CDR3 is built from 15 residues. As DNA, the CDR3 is TGTGCCAGCAGCCCAAGGGGGGGGGCGGTAGATACGCAGTATTTT. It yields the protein CASSPRGGAVDTQYF.

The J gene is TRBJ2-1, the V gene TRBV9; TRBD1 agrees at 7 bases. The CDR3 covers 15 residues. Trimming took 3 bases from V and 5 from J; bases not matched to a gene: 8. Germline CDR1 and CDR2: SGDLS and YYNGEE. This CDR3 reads CASSGTGVKDNEQFF. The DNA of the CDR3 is TGTGCCAGCAGCGGCACAGGGGTAAAAGACAATGAGCAGTTCTTC.

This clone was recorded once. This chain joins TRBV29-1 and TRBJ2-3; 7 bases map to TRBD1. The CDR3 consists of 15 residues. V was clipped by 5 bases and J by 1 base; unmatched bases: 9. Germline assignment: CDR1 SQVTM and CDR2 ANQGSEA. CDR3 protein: CSVHRGTRGTDTQYF. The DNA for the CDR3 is TGCAGCGTTCACAGGGGTACGCGGGGCACAGATACGCAGTATTTT.

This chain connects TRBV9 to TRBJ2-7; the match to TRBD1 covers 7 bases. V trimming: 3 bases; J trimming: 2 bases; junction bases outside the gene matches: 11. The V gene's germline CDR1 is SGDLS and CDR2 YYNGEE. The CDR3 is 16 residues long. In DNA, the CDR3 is TGTGCCAGCAGCGCTACAGGGGAAGGGGAGACCTACGAGCAGTACGTC. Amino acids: CASSATGEGETYEQYV.

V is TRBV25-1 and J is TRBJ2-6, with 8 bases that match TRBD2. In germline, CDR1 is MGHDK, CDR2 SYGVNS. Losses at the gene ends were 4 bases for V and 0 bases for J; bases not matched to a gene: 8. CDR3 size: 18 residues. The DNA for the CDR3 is TGTGCCAGCAGTGCCCCACTAGCGGACTACTCTGGGGCCAACGTCCTGACTTTC. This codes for CASSAPLADYSGANVLTF.

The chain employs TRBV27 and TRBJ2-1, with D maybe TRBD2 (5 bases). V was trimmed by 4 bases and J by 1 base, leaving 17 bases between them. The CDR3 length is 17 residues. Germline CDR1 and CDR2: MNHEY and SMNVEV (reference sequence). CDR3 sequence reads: CASSSLIVPGSYNEQFF. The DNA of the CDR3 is TGTGCCAGCAGTTCTCTTATAGTTCCGGGGTCCTACAATGAGCAGTTCTTC.